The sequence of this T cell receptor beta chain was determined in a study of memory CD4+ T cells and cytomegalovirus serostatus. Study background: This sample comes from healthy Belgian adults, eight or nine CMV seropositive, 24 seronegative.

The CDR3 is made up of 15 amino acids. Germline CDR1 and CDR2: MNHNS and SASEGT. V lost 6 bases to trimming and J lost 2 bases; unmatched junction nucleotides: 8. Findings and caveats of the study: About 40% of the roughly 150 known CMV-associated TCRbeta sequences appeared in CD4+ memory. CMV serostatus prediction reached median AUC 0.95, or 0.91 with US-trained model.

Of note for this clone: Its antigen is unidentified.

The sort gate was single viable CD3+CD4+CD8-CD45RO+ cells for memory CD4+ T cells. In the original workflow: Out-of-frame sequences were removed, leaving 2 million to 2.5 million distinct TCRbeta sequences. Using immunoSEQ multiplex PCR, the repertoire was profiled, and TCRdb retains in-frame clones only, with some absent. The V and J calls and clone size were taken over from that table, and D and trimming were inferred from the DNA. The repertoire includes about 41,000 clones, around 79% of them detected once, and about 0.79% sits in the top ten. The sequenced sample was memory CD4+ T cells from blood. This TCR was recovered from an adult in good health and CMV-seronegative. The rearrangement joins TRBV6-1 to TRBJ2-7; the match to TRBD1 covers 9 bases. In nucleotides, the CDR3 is TGTGCCAGCAGGACTTCCGGGACAGGGCCCTACGAGCAGTACTTC. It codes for CASRTSGTGPYEQYF.